The rows below give T cell receptor beta chains drawn from one sample of a study of T cells after yellow fever vaccination. TCRdb re-derived calls from the 5' RACE reads in MiXCR, one entry per CDR3 protein. This table has approximately 550,000 distinct CDR3 sequences, roughly 19% appearing once. This specimen consisted of PBMCs, obtained 15 days after the yellow fever booster vaccination. All receptors derive from a man aged 25-40 years who received the YFV17D yellow fever vaccine. Both conserved end residues are part of each CDR3. D genes are given only for firm matches. Size tells how often a clone was seen (once, few, many) or the class of an expanded clone, and some rows leave it out.

>TRBD2|TRBV12-3/TRBV12-4|TRBJ2-1|NA
CASASLAGDNEQFF
TGTGCCAGCGCCTCCCTAGCGGGAGACAATGAGCAGTTCTTC
>NA|TRBV5-1|TRBJ2-1|few
CASSLAVGGPGVDEQFF
TGCGCCAGCAGCTTGGCCGTTGGGGGCCCCGGTGTGGATGAGCAGTTCTTC
>NA|TRBV7-6|TRBJ2-1|NA
CASSLMVSEQFF
TGTGCCAGCAGCTTAATGGTTAGTGAGCAGTTCTTC
>TRBD1|TRBV9|TRBJ2-7|few
CASSVAAGGFYEQYF
TGTGCCAGCAGCGTAGCGGCAGGGGGCTTCTACGAGCAGTACTTC
>NA|TRBV25-1|TRBJ1-4|few
CASSGGVEKLFF
TGTGCCAGCAGTGGGGGAGTTGAAAAACTGTTTTTT
>NA|TRBV20-1|TRBJ2-3|NA
CSAISPRDINTDTQYF
TGCAGTGCTATCTCTCCCCGGGACATAAACACAGATACGCAGTATTTT
>NA|TRBV5-1|TRBJ1-5|NA
CASSFRTANQPQHF
TGCGCCAGCAGCTTCCGGACAGCTAATCAGCCCCAGCATTTT
>NA|TRBV14|TRBJ2-2|NA
CASSQALWTGELFF
TGTGCCAGCAGCCAAGCCCTTTGGACCGGGGAGCTGTTTTTT
>TRBD2|TRBV20-1|TRBJ2-1|NA
CSASTSGVYNEQFF
TGCAGTGCTAGTACCAGCGGGGTGTACAATGAGCAGTTCTTC
>NA|TRBV10-3|TRBJ1-4|NA
CAISASKGTNEKLFF
TGTGCCATCAGTGCTTCTAAGGGGACTAATGAAAAACTGTTTTTT
>NA|TRBV30|TRBJ2-3|few
CAGAGTVTDTQYF
TGTGCCGGAGCCGGGACGGTCACAGATACGCAGTATTTT
>NA|TRBV9|TRBJ2-3|few
CASSDEGDTQYF
TGTGCCAGCAGCGACGAGGGGGATACGCAGTATTTT
>NA|TRBV23-1|TRBJ2-5|few
CASNLRSGQETQYF
TGCGCCAGCAATCTCCGGTCAGGACAAGAGACCCAGTACTTC
>NA|TRBV12-5|TRBJ2-5|few
CASGLVPLAGLQETQYF
TGTGCTAGTGGTTTGGTCCCCCTGGCGGGGCTCCAAGAGACCCAGTACTTC
>NA|TRBV5-1|TRBJ2-1|NA
CASRVMEFSYNEQFF
TGCGCCAGCCGAGTTATGGAGTTCTCCTACAATGAGCAGTTCTTC
>TRBD2|TRBV7-9|TRBJ2-1|NA
CASSRRTSRSSYNEQFF
TGTGCCAGCAGCCGACGGACTAGCCGAAGCTCCTACAATGAGCAGTTCTTC
>TRBD1|TRBV12-3/TRBV12-4|TRBJ2-7|NA
CASSMEQGFYEQYF
TGTGCCAGCAGTATGGAACAGGGGTTCTACGAGCAGTACTTC
>TRBD2|TRBV10-3|TRBJ2-7|NA
CAISGDREDTYEQYF
TGTGCCATCAGTGGAGATCGGGAGGACACCTACGAGCAGTACTTC
>TRBD1|TRBV4-2|TRBJ1-1|few
CASSQDGTGRVRNTEAFF
TGTGCCAGCAGCCAAGATGGGACAGGCCGGGTGAGGAACACTGAAGCTTTCTTT
>NA|TRBV7-3|TRBJ1-1|few
CASSLKGDSAEAFF
TGTGCCAGCAGCTTAAAGGGGGATTCAGCTGAAGCTTTCTTT
>NA|TRBV28|TRBJ1-4|NA
CASSLAGLNEKLFF
TGTGCCAGCAGTTTAGCAGGGCTTAATGAAAAACTGTTTTTT
>TRBD1|TRBV29-1|TRBJ1-1|NA
CSGDRGDTEAFF
TGCAGCGGCGACAGGGGCGACACTGAAGCTTTCTTT
>TRBD2|TRBV11-1|TRBJ2-3|few
CASSLKRSGSGYTDTQYF
TGTGCCAGCAGCTTAAAGCGCAGCGGGAGCGGTTACACAGATACGCAGTATTTT
>TRBD2|TRBV10-3|TRBJ2-5|few
CAISKGLANQETQYF
TGTGCCATCAGTAAAGGACTAGCGAATCAAGAGACCCAGTACTTC
>NA|TRBV6-1|TRBJ2-6|NA
CASRGSTGANVLTF
TGTGCCAGCAGGGGGTCCACGGGGGCCAACGTCCTGACTTTC
>NA|TRBV27|TRBJ2-7|NA
CASSFTAGPYEQYF
TGTGCCAGCAGTTTTACGGCAGGCCCCTACGAGCAGTACTTC
>NA|TRBV12-3/TRBV12-4|TRBJ1-5|few
CASSLYNQPQHF
TGTGCCAGCAGTTTATACAATCAGCCCCAGCATTTT